Below, 9 T cell receptor beta chains from the same sample are listed, as sequenced in a study of CD8 T cells in Susac syndrome (dated by TCRdb to the late 2010s). Library preparation employed the immunoSEQ multiplex PCR assay. RNA was extracted using the RNeasy kit, and about 0.45 to 1 ug of the RNA was reverse transcribed with random hexamers. TCRdb redid the processing of the public reads, applying fastp at Q25 and MiXCR, and retained in-frame beta chains. Each record represents a unique CDR3 protein, reported with the most common genes and DNA among its rows. This sample lists some 180,000 distinct CDR3 sequences; just under 95% were detected once. The ten largest make up 0.085% to 0.12% of the sample. The sample comprised CD4+ T cells from PBMCs. Receptor source: a human donor in good health.

This sequence joins TRBV4-3 and TRBJ2-7; TRBD1 agrees at 8 bases. V was clipped by 1 base and J by 5 bases; unmatched bases: 7. There are 15 residues in the CDR3. The germline CDR1 and CDR2 sequences are LGHNA and YSLEER. CDR3 sequence: CASSQGTGRLNEQYF. CDR3 in DNA: TGCGCCAGCAGCCAAGGGACAGGGAGGTTGAACGAGCAGTACTTC.

The rearrangement uses TRBV20-1 and TRBJ1-4, with no clear D. Germline V lookup: CDR1 DFQATT, CDR2 SNEGSKA (reference sequence). There are 13 residues in the CDR3. The V and J ends lost 5 bases and 0 bases respectively, with 7 bases between them. CDR3 sequence (DNA): TGCAGTGCTGGCAGCCCAACTAATGAAAAACTGTTTTTT. Its translation is CSAGSPTNEKLFF.

V gene TRBV30 combines with J gene TRBJ2-7; no firm D call. Trimming stripped 6 bases from V and 4 bases from J, with 10 bases between. There are 11 residues in the CDR3. The germline CDR1 and CDR2 sequences are GTSNPN and SVGIG (reference sequence). The CDR3, as DNA: TGTGCCTGTGGACCCGTATACGAGCAGTACTTC. Protein: CACGPVYEQYF.

This chain links TRBV4-2 with TRBJ1-3; D is perhaps TRBD1 (5 bases). Germline CDR1 is LGHNA and CDR2 is YNFKEQ. Trimming removed 3 bases from V and 5 bases from J, with 11 bases in between. The CDR3 loop spans 14 amino acids. As DNA, the CDR3 is TGTGCCAGCAGCCAGGGGACCGATCGAAACACCATATATTTT. Translated, it gives CASSQGTDRNTIYF.

CDR3 nucleotide sequence: TGTGCCAGCAGCTTATTCGGACACAAAGAGACCCAGTACTTC. Its protein is CASSLFGHKETQYF. The chain is built from TRBV7-3 and TRBJ2-5; tentatively, D is TRBD1 (5 bases). The CDR3 is 14 amino acids. V was cut by 2 bases and J by 3 bases, with 10 bases left in between. Looked up from germline, CDR1 is SGHTA and CDR2 is FQGTGA.

CDR3 residues: CARSRGWETQYF. CDR3 nucleotide sequence: TGTGCCAGGTCTAGAGGATGGGAGACCCAGTACTTC. The rearrangement uses TRBV30 and TRBJ2-5; D call uncertain. CDR3 length: 12 amino acids. V lost 8 bases, J lost 5 bases, and 15 bases lay in between. The V gene's germline CDR1 is GTSNPN and CDR2 SVGIG (reference sequence). The full variable domain, rest sourced from reference TRBV30 and TRBJ2-5, is SQTIHQWPATLVQPVGSPLSLECTVEGTSNPNLYWYRQAAGRGLQLLFYSVGIGQISSEVPQNLSASRPQDRQFILSSKKLLLSDSGFYLCARSRGWETQYFGPGTRLLVL.

In this sample, this clonotype turned up once. The J gene is TRBJ2-1, the V gene TRBV15; the D is unclear. This CDR3 has 15 amino acids. V shed 0 bases and J shed 0 bases, with 6 bases lying between them. CDR1 is LNHNV, CDR2 YYDKDF, per germline (reference sequence). This chain's CDR3 is CATSREAGSYNEQFF. CDR3 nucleotide sequence: TGTGCCACCAGCAGAGAGGCAGGCTCCTACAATGAGCAGTTCTTC.

This rearrangement joins TRBV4-3 to TRBJ2-3, with TRBD2 matching 8 bases. The germline CDR1 and CDR2 sequences are LGHNA and YSLEER. The junction had 8 bases not matched to a gene; V was cut back by 0 bases and J by 0 bases. CDR3 length: 18 residues. CDR3 in DNA: TGCGCCAGCAGCCAAGAAGGGCGGGAGGATACAAGCACAGATACGCAGTATTTT. This translates into CASSQEGREDTSTDTQYF.

This chain links TRBV28 with TRBJ2-3, with 8 bases matching TRBD2. Germline V gives CDR1 MDHEN, CDR2 SYDVKM. The CDR3 runs to 15 residues. Trimming removed 6 bases from V and 2 bases from J; junction bases left unmatched: 7. CDR3 coding DNA: TGTGCCAGCAGCGAAACTAGCGGCGTCACAGATACGCAGTATTTT. Translating it yields CASSETSGVTDTQYF.